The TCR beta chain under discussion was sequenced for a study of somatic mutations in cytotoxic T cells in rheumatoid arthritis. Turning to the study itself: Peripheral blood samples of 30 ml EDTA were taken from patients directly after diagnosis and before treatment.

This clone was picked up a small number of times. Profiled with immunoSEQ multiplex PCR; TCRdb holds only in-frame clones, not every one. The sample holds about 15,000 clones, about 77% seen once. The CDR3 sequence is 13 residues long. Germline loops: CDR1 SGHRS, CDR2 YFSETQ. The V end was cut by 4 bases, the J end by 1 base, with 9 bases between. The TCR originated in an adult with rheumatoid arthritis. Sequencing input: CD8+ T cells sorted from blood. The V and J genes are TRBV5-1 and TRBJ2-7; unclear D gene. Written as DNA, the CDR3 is TGCGCCAGCAGCAGTGACGGTTCCTACGAGCAGTACTTC. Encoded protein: CASSSDGSYEQYF. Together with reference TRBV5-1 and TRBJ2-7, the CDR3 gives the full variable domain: KAGVTQTPRYLIKTRGQQVTLSCSPISGHRSVSWYQQTPGQGLQFLFEYFSETQRNKGNFPGRFSGRQFSNSRSEMNVSTLELGDSALYLCASSSDGSYEQYFGPGTRLTVT.